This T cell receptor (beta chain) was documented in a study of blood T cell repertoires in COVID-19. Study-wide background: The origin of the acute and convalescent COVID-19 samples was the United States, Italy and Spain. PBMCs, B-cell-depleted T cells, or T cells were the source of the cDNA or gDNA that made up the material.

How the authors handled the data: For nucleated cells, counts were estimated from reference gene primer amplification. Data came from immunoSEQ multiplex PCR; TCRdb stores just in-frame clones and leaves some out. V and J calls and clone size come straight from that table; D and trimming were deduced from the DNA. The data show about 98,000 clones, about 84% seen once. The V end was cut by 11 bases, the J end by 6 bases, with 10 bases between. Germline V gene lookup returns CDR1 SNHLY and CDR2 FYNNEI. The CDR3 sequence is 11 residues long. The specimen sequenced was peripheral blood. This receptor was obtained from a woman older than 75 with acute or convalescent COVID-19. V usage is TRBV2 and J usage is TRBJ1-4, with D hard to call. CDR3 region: CASWRDEKLFF. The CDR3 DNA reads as TGTGCCTCCTGGAGGGATGAAAAACTGTTTTTT.